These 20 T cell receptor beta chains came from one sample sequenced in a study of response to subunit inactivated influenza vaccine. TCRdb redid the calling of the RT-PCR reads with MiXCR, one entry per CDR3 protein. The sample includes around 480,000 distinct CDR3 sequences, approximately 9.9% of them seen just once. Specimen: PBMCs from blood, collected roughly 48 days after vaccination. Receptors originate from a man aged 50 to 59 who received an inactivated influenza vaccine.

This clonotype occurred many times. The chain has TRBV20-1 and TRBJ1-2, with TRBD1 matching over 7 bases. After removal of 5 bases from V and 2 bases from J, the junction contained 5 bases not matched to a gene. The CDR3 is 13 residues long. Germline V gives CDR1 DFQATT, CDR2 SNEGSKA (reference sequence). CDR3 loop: CSASGGPNYGYTF. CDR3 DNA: TGCAGTGCTTCAGGGGGTCCAAACTATGGCTACACCTTC.

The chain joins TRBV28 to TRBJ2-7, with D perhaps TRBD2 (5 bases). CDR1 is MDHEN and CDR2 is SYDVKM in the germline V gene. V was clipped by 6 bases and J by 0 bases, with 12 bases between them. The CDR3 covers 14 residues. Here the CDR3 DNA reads TGTGCCAGCAGGCCGGACTTTTCCTCCTACGAGCAGTACTTC. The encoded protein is CASRPDFSSYEQYF.

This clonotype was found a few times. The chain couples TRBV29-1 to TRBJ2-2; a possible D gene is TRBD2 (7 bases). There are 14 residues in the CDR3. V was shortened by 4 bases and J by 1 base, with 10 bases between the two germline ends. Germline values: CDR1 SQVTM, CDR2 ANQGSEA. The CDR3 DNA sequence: TGCAGCGTTGGCGGGGGCGGGAACACCGGGGAGCTGTTTTTT. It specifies CSVGGGGNTGELFF.

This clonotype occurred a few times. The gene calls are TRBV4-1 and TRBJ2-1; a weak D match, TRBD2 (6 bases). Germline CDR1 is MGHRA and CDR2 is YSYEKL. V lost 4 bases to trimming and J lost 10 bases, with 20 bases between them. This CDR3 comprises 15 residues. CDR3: CASSPERLAVVEQFF. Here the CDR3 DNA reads TGCGCCAGCAGCCCCGAGCGATTAGCGGTAGTAGAGCAGTTCTTC.

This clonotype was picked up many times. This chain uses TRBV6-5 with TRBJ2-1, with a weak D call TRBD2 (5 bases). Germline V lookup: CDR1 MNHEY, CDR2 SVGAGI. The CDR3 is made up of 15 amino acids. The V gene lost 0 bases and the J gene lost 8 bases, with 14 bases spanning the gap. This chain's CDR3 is CASSYSSGKRDEQFF. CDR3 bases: TGTGCCAGCAGTTACTCGAGCGGTAAGAGGGATGAGCAGTTCTTC.

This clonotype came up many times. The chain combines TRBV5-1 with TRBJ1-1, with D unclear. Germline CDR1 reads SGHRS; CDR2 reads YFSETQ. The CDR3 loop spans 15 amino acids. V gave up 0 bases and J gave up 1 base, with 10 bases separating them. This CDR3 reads CASSLAGPRNTEAFF. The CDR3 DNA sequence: TGCGCCAGCAGCTTGGCTGGACCGAGGAACACTGAAGCTTTCTTT.

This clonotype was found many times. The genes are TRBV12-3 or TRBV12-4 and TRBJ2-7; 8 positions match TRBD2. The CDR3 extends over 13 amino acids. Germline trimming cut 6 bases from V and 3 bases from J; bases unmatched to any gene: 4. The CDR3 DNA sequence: TGTGCCAGCAGATCGGGGGGGGACTACGAGCAGTACTTC. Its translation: CASRSGGDYEQYF.

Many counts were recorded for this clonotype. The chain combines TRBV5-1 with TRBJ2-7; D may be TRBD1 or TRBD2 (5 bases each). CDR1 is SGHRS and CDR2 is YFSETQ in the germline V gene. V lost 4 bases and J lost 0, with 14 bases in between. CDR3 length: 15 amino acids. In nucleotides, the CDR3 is TGCGCCAGCAGCCTGGGGGTCGTATCCTCCTACGAGCAGTACTTC. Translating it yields CASSLGVVSSYEQYF.

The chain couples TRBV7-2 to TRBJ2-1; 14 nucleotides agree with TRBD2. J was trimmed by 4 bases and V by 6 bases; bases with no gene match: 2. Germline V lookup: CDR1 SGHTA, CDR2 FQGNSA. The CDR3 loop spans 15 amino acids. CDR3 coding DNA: TGTGCCAGCAGAAGGACTAGCGGGGGGTACAATGAGCAGTTCTTC. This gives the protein CASRRTSGGYNEQFF.

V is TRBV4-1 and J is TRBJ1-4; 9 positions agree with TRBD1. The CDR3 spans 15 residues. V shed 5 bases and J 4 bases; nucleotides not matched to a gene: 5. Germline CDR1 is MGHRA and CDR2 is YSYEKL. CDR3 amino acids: CASSYRGQINEKLFF. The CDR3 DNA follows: TGCGCCAGCAGCTACAGGGGGCAAATTAATGAAAAACTGTTTTTT.

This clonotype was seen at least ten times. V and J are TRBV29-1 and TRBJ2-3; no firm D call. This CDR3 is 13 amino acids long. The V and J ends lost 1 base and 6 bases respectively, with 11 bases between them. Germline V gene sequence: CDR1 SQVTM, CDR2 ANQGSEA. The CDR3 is CSVEVGITDTQYF. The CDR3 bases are TGCAGCGTTGAAGTGGGGATAACGGATACGCAGTATTTT.

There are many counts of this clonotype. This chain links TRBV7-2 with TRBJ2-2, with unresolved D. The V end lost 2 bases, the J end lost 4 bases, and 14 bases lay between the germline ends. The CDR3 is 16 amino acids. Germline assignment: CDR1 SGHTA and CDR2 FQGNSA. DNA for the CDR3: TGTGCCAGCAGCTTATATGGGCGACGAGGCACCGGGGAGCTGTTTTTT. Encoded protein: CASSLYGRRGTGELFF.

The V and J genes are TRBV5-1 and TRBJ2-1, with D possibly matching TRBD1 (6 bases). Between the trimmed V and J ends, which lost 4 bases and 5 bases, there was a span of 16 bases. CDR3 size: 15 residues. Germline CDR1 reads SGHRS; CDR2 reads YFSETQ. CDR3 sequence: CASSLGVGGNNEQFF. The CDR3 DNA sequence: TGCGCCAGCAGCCTTGGGGTAGGGGGAAACAATGAGCAGTTCTTC.

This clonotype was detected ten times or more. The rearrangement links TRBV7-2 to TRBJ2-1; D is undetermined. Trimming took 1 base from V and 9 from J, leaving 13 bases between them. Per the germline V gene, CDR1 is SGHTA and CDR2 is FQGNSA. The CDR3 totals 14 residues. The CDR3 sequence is CASSLGGSMSEQFF. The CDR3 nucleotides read TGTGCCAGCAGCTTAGGAGGCTCGATGAGTGAGCAGTTCTTC.

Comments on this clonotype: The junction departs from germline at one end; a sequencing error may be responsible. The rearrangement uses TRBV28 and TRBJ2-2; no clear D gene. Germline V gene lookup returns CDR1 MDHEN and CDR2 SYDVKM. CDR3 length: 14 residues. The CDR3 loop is CARSSGPNTGELFF. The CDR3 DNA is TGTGCCAGAAGTTCTGGGCCGAACACCGGGGAGCTGTTTTTT.

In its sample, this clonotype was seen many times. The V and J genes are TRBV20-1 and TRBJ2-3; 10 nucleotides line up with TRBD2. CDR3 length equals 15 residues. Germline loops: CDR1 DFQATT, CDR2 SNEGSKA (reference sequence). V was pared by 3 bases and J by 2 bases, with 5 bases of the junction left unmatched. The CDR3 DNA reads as TGCAGTGCTAGGAGGACTAGCGGAATCACAGATACGCAGTATTTT. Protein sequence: CSARRTSGITDTQYF.

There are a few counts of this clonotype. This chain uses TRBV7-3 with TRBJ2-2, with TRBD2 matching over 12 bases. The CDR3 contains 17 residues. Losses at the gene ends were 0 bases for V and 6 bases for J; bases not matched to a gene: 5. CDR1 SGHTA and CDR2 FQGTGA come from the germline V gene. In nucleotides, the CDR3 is TGTGCCAGCAGCTTAACGTTGACTAGCGGGAGTCCCGGGGAGCTGTTTTTT. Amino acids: CASSLTLTSGSPGELFF.

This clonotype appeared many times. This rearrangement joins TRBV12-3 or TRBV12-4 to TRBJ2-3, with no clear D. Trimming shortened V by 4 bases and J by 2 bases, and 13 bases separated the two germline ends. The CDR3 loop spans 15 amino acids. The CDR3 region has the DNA TGTGCCAGCAGTTCAGTGAAGTGGCACACAGATACGCAGTATTTT. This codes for CASSSVKWHTDTQYF.

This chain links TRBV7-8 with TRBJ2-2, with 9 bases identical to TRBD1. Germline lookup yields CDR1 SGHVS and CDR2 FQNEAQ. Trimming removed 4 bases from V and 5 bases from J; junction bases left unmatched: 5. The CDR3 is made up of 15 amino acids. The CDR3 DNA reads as TGTGCCAGCAGCTCCACAGGGGGCAGAACCGGGGAGCTGTTTTTT. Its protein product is CASSSTGGRTGELFF. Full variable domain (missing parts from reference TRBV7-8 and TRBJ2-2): GAGVSQSPRYKVAKRGQDVALRCDPISGHVSLFWYQQALGQGPEFLTYFQNEAQLDKSGLPSDRFFAERPEGSVSTLKIQRTQQEDSAVYLCASSSTGGRTGELFFGEGSRLTVL.

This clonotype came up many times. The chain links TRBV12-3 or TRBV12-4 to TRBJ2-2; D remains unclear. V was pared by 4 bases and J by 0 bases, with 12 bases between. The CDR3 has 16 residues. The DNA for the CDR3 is TGTGCCAGCAGTTCGGCACGCTCAGCGAACACCGGGGAGCTGTTTTTT. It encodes CASSSARSANTGELFF.